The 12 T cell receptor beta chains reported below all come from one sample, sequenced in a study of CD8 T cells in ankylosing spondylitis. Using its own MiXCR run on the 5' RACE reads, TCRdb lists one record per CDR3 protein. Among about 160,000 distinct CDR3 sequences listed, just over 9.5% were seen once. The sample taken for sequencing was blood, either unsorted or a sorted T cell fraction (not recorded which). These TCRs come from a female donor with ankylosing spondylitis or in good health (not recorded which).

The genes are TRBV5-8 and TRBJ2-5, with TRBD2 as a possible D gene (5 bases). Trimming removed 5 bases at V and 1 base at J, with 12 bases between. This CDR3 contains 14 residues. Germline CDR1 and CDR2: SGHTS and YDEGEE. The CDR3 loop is CASRYGNPQETQYF. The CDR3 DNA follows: TGTGCCAGCAGGTACGGGAACCCCCAAGAGACCCAGTACTTC.

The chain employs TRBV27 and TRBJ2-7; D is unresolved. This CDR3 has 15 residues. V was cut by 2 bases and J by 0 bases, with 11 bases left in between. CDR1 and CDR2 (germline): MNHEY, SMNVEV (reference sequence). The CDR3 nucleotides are TGTGCCAGCAGTTTAGATTTCAGCCTCTCCTACGAGCAGTACTTC. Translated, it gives CASSLDFSLSYEQYF.

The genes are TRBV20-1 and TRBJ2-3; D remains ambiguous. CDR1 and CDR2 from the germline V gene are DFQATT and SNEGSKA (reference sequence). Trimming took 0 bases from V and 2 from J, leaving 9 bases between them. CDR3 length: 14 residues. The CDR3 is CSARERVNTDTQYF. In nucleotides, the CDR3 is TGCAGTGCTAGAGAAAGGGTGAACACAGATACGCAGTATTTT.

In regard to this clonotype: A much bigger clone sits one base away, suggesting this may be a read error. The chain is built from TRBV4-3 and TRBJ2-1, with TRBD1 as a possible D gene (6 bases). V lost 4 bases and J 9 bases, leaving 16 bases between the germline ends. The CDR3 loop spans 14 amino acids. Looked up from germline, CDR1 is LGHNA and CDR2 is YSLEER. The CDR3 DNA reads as TGCGCCAGCAGCCTTCTCAACAGGGCCCCTGAGCAGTTCTTC. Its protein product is CASSLLNRAPEQFF.

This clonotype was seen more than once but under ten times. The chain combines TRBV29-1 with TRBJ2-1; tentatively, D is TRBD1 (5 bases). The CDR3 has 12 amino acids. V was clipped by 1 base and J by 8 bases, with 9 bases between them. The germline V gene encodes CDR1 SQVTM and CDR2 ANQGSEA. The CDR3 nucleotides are TGCAGCGTTGAAGCTCAGGGCCATGAGCAGTTCTTC. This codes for CSVEAQGHEQFF.

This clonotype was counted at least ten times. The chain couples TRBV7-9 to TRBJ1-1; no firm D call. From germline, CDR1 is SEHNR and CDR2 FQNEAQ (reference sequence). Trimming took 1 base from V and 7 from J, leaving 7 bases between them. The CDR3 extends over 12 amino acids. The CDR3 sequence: CASSLEGDEAFF. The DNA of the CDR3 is TGTGCCAGCAGCTTAGAAGGTGATGAAGCTTTCTTT.

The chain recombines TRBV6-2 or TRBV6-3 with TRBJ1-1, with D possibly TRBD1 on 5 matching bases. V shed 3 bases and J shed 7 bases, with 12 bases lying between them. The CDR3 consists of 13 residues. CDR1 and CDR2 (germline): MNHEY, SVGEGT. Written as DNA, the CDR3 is TGTGCCAGCAGTTATAGGACACACTTTGAAGCTTTCTTT. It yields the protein CASSYRTHFEAFF.

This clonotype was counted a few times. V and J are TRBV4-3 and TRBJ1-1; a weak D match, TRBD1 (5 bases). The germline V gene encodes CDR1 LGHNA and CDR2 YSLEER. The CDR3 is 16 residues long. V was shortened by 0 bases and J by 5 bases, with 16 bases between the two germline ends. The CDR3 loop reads CASSQDPVGGYTEAFF. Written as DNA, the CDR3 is TGCGCCAGCAGCCAAGACCCCGTTGGGGGATATACTGAAGCTTTCTTT.

The CDR3, as DNA: TGTGCCAGCAGCCAAGAAATGGGACCTGCCGGAGATACGCAGTATTTT. This sequence encodes CASSQEMGPAGDTQYF. The J gene is TRBJ2-3, the V gene TRBV4-2; D might be TRBD1 or TRBD2, each matching 5 bases. The length of the CDR3 is 16 residues. Germline CDR1 is LGHNA and CDR2 is YNFKEQ. V was pared by 0 bases and J by 5 bases, with 15 bases between.

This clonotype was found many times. DNA for the CDR3: TGTGCTAGTGGTTTAGGCAGCGTAAATGAAAAACTGTTTTTT. Encoded protein: CASGLGSVNEKLFF. The chain couples TRBV12-5 to TRBJ1-4; D remains ambiguous. This CDR3 is 14 amino acids long. CDR1 and CDR2 (germline): LGHNT, FRNRAP. Trimming took off 3 bases at V and 5 bases at J, with 10 bases between the two ends.

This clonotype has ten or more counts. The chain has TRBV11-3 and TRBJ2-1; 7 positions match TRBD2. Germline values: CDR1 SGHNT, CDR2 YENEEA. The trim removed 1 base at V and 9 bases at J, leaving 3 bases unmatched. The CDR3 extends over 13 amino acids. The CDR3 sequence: CASSLGGGSEQFF. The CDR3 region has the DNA TGTGCCAGCAGCTTAGGGGGAGGGAGTGAGCAGTTCTTC.

In nucleotides, the CDR3 is TGCAGTGCTAGTAGGCCTCGGGGGCGGGAGGGCGTAAATGAGCAGTTCTTC. Translating gives CSASRPRGREGVNEQFF. This sequence joins TRBV20-1 and TRBJ2-1; 9 nucleotides agree with TRBD2. Trimming cost V 3 bases and J 7 bases; bases outside gene matches: 16. The germline gives CDR1 DFQATT, CDR2 SNEGSKA (reference sequence). CDR3 length equals 17 residues.